What follows is one TCR beta chain and its context. Measured with immunoSEQ multiplex PCR; TCRdb has only the in-frame clones, and not every one. The table records approximately 320,000 clones, over 85% of them present only once. Recovered status applied to Cohort 3 donors who had two consecutive negative PCRs. It also applied to those with clearance or with symptom resolution. CDR1 SGHDN and CDR2 FVKESK come from the germline V gene. Trimming removed 0 bases from V and 10 bases from J, with 10 bases in between. The CDR3 totals 14 residues. The data were obtained in a study of blood T cell repertoires in COVID-19. Turning to the study itself: COVID-19 samples from acute and convalescent phases originated in the United States, Italy and Spain.

The gene calls are TRBV14 and TRBJ1-6; D gene ambiguous. The receptor was isolated from a man aged 55-75 years who had recovered from COVID-19. The specimen sequenced was PBMCs or T cells enriched from blood (not recorded which). The CDR3 sequence: CASSQDLVRSPLHF. Written as DNA, the CDR3 is TGTGCCAGCAGCCAAGATCTTGTCAGATCACCCCTCCACTTT. Full variable domain (remainder filled in from reference TRBV14 and TRBJ1-6): EAGVTQFPSHSVIEKGQTVTLRCDPISGHDNLYWYRRVMGKEIKFLLHFVKESKQDESGMPNNRFLAERTGGTYSTLKVQPAELEDSGVYFCASSQDLVRSPLHFGNGTRLTVT.